The 18 T cell receptor beta chains below all came from one sample that was sequenced in a study of cytomegalovirus exposure and HLA in healthy donors. The study ran its PCR with 60 Vbeta and 13 Jbeta primers. TCRdb keeps only in-frame clones here, not all; method: immunoSEQ multiplex PCR. The table shows 90,000 to 150,000 clones, with around 77% occurring only once. The sample was PBMCs. These receptors originate from a man aged 40-55 years in good health and CMV-seropositive.

The genes are TRBV5-6 and TRBJ2-7; D may be TRBD1 (5 bases). In germline, CDR1 is SGHDT, CDR2 YYEEEE. The CDR3 contains 16 residues. Trimming took off 4 bases at V and 3 bases at J, with 20 bases between the two ends. The CDR3 DNA reads TGTGCCAGCAGCCCCGTTCCCTCGCAGGGTAGCTACGAGCAGTACTTC. Protein product: CASSPVPSQGSYEQYF.

This chain joins TRBV5-1 and TRBJ2-7; 10 bases align to TRBD2. CDR1 and CDR2 (germline): SGHRS, YFSETQ. The CDR3 is made up of 19 amino acids. V was pared by 3 bases and J by 3 bases, with 18 bases of the junction left unmatched. The CDR3 sequence is CASSSEGTPVSGGIYEQYF. DNA for the CDR3: TGCGCCAGCAGCTCTGAAGGGACACCAGTTAGCGGGGGGATCTACGAGCAGTACTTC.

This CDR3 is CASSLGGTGLIGEQYF. CDR3 in DNA: TGTGCCAGCAGCTTAGGGGGGACAGGGTTGATCGGCGAGCAGTACTTC. V usage is TRBV7-2 and J usage is TRBJ2-7, with TRBD1 matching over 9 bases. The V segment lost 1 base and the J segment 6 bases; nucleotides outside the gene matches: 10. The CDR3 loop spans 16 amino acids. Germline CDR1 and CDR2: SGHTA and FQGNSA.

The J gene is TRBJ1-1, the V gene TRBV19; TRBD1 matches 11 bases. V dropped 3 bases and J dropped 10; count of bases not matched to a gene: 1. The CDR3 sequence is 12 residues long. Germline V gives CDR1 LNHDA, CDR2 SQIVND (reference sequence). CDR3 nucleotide sequence: TGTGCCAGTAGTATTGGGACAGGGGGAGCTTTCTTT. It codes for CASSIGTGGAFF.

This chain links TRBV29-1 with TRBJ1-2; 9 bases map to TRBD1. V gave up 8 bases and J gave up 3 bases; unmatched junction bases: 13. CDR3 length equals 15 residues. From germline, CDR1 is SQVTM and CDR2 ANQGSEA. Here the CDR3 DNA reads TGCAGCATTACAGGGGGCAGAATCAGGGACTATGGCTACACCTTC. It yields the protein CSITGGRIRDYGYTF.

The V gene is TRBV6-4, the J gene TRBJ2-7, with TRBD2 matching over 10 bases. Germline V gives CDR1 MRHNA, CDR2 SNTAGT. The V gene end was trimmed by 3 bases and the J gene end by 3 bases; junction bases not matched to a gene: 14. The CDR3 consists of 18 residues. CDR3 amino acids: CASSDVLAGARRCYEQYF. CDR3 in DNA: TGTGCCAGCAGTGATGTGCTAGCGGGGGCCCGAAGATGCTACGAGCAGTACTTC.

V usage is TRBV27 and J usage is TRBJ1-6; D remains unclear. Trimming took off 5 bases at V and 9 bases at J, with 11 bases between the two ends. There are 13 residues in the CDR3. Germline V gene data show CDR1 as MNHEY and CDR2 as SMNVEV (reference sequence). The CDR3 reads CASSHGSGSPLHF. For the CDR3, the DNA is TGTGCCAGCAGTCACGGCTCGGGTTCACCCCTCCACTTT.

The chain combines TRBV15 with TRBJ2-2; D perhaps matches TRBD1 (6 bases). The CDR3 consists of 15 residues. Trimming stripped 3 bases from V and 4 bases from J, with 12 bases between. Germline V lookup: CDR1 LNHNV, CDR2 YYDKDF (reference sequence). As DNA, the CDR3 is TGTGCCACCAGCAGGATAGGGGGAGTCACCGGGGAGCTGTTTTTT. Its translation is CATSRIGGVTGELFF. The full variable domain, its missing parts supplied by reference TRBV15 and TRBJ2-2, is DAMVIQNPRYQVTQFGKPVTLSCSQTLNHNVMYWYQQKSSQAPKLLFHYYDKDFNNEADTPDNFQSRRPNTSFCFLDIRSPGLGDTAMYLCATSRIGGVTGELFFGEGSRLTVL.

This chain joins TRBV2 and TRBJ1-5; 10 bases are a match to TRBD1. This CDR3 is 15 amino acids long. Per the germline V gene, CDR1 is SNHLY and CDR2 is FYNNEI. J gave up 3 bases and V 6 bases, and 5 bases lay outside the gene matches. The CDR3 sequence is CASRGTGANNQPQHF. CDR3 coding DNA: TGTGCCAGCAGGGGGACAGGGGCAAACAATCAGCCCCAGCATTTT.

This clone was recorded at least ten times. This chain connects TRBV4-1 to TRBJ2-1, with TRBD1 matching 7 bases. V was pared by 0 bases and J by 3 bases, with 2 bases of the junction left unmatched. This CDR3 contains 15 residues. Germline assignment: CDR1 MGHRA and CDR2 YSYEKL. The CDR3 DNA reads TGCGCCAGCAGCCAAGATGGGACAGACTACAATGAGCAGTTCTTC. Translation gives CASSQDGTDYNEQFF.

The chain recombines TRBV6-5 with TRBJ2-5; D not resolved. From germline, CDR1 is MNHEY and CDR2 SVGAGI. This CDR3 has 15 amino acids. The V gene lost 0 bases and the J gene lost 7 bases, with 15 bases spanning the gap. CDR3 loop: CASSYSSGDVGTQYF. DNA for the CDR3: TGTGCCAGCAGTTACTCGTCAGGCGACGTGGGGACCCAGTACTTC.

The V and J genes are TRBV18 and TRBJ2-1; 7 bases fit TRBD2. This CDR3 has 12 residues. V was clipped by 2 bases and J by 9 bases; unmatched bases: 1. CDR1 is KGHSH, CDR2 LQKENI, per germline. The CDR3: CASSPSGGEQFF. CDR3 nucleotides: TGTGCCAGCTCACCATCGGGGGGTGAGCAGTTCTTC.

The chain joins TRBV28 to TRBJ2-3, with a tentative D call TRBD2 (7 bases). The ends were cut back, 4 bases at V and 1 base at J, with 21 bases in the middle. Germline CDR1 MDHEN, CDR2 SYDVKM. CDR3 size: 18 residues. CDR3 nucleotides: TGTGCCAGCAGTTGGCCTATAGTGGGGCGGGGGCGCACAGATACGCAGTATTTT. It yields the protein CASSWPIVGRGRTDTQYF.

This clone was found a few times. This chain connects TRBV14 to TRBJ2-2; D is undetermined. CDR1 is SGHDN, CDR2 FVKESK, per germline. The V end lost 3 bases, the J end lost 2 bases, and 7 bases lay between the germline ends. The CDR3 loop spans 14 amino acids. This CDR3 is CASSQWHNTGELFF. CDR3 nucleotides: TGTGCCAGCAGCCAGTGGCATAACACCGGGGAGCTGTTTTTT.

This chain uses TRBV7-6 with TRBJ2-2; D is possibly TRBD2 (5 bases). There are 15 residues in the CDR3. V was shortened by 5 bases and J by 5 bases, with 15 bases between the two germline ends. Germline CDR1 and CDR2: SGHVS and FNYEAQ. CDR3 in DNA: TGTGCCAGCAGCGACGTGCGGGTTCGGACCGGGGAGCTGTTTTTT. Amino acids: CASSDVRVRTGELFF.

The chain carries TRBV7-2 and TRBJ1-4; possible D gene TRBD1, 5 bases. V was cut by 3 bases and J by 5 bases, with 13 bases left in between. The V gene's germline CDR1 is SGHTA and CDR2 FQGNSA. This CDR3 is built from 15 residues. CDR3 nucleotides: TGTGCCAGCAGCTTGAGCGGGGGAAGAAATGAAAAACTGTTTTTT. Protein product: CASSLSGGRNEKLFF.

The chain recombines TRBV5-6 with TRBJ2-1; 7 bases are a match to TRBD1. The CDR3 extends over 17 amino acids. Germline CDR1 is SGHDT and CDR2 is YYEEEE. V trimming: 2 bases; J trimming: 8 bases; junction bases outside the gene matches: 16. The CDR3 here is CASSFYLSGTVYYEQFF. DNA for the CDR3: TGTGCCAGCAGCTTCTACCTTTCCGGGACAGTTTACTATGAGCAGTTCTTC.

V usage is TRBV2 and J usage is TRBJ2-1; TRBD1 agrees at 8 bases. Losses at the gene ends were 6 bases for V and 1 base for J; bases not matched to a gene: 5. CDR3 length: 15 amino acids. Germline V gene sequence: CDR1 SNHLY, CDR2 FYNNEI. CDR3 nucleotides: TGTGCCAGCAGGGACAGGGTATTGTCCTACAATGAGCAGTTCTTC. Protein: CASRDRVLSYNEQFF. Filled out from reference TRBV2 and TRBJ2-1, the complete variable domain reads EPEVTQTPSHQVTQMGQEVILRCVPISNHLYFYWYRQILGQKVEFLVSFYNNEISEKSEIFDDQFSVERPDGSNFTLKIRSTKLEDSAMYFCASRDRVLSYNEQFFGPGTRLTVL.